The sample holds many counts of the clone carrying this TCR beta chain. The read falls 3 residues short of the CDR3 end, and the missing part is taken from the germline J gene. CDR3 length equals 14 residues. The germline V gene has CDR1 ENHRY and CDR2 SYGVKD. The V end lost 5 bases, the J end lost 1 base, and 11 bases lay between the germline ends. This table comes from immunoSEQ multiplex PCR, and its TCRdb copy is limited to in-frame clones, with some not included. The specimen has over 55,000 clones, none found just once. The sample is drawn from a study of T cell clonality in common variable immunodeficiency.

The sample taken for sequencing was peripheral blood mononuclear cells. The receptor comes from a person aged 18 to 75 in good health. V is TRBV10-3 and J is TRBJ1-1; a weak D match, TRBD1 (6 bases). The CDR3 loop is CAISTGLGNTEAFF. CDR3 bases read: TGTGCCATCAGTACAGGGCTCGGGAACACTGAA.